These T cell receptor beta chains were read from a single sample in a study of blood T cell repertoires in COVID-19. Measured with immunoSEQ multiplex PCR; TCRdb has only the in-frame clones, and not every one. The table has some 210,000 clones, roughly nine tenths seen once. Sequencing input: peripheral blood. The receptors were gathered from a man aged 60-69 years who had recovered from COVID-19. Both conserved end residues are part of each CDR3. The D gene is left open where the match is weak. A row's size may be missing; if present it is once, few, many or a size class.

clone_size: -
v_call: TRBV5-8
d_call: -
j_call: TRBJ2-7
cdr3_aa: CASSLETGTQVNYEQYF
cdr3_nt: TGTGCCAGCAGCTTGGAGACCGGGACACAGGTGAACTACGAGCAGTACTTC

clone_size: once
v_call: TRBV5-1
d_call: TRBD1
j_call: TRBJ2-7
cdr3_aa: CASSAGTGGVGQYF
cdr3_nt: TGCGCCAGCAGCGCCGGGACAGGAGGAGTCGGGCAGTACTTC

clone_size: -
v_call: TRBV6-6
d_call: -
j_call: TRBJ2-5
cdr3_aa: CASSYPSASGETQYF
cdr3_nt: TGTGCCAGCAGTTACCCCTCGGCGAGCGGGGAGACCCAGTACTTC

clone_size: -
v_call: TRBV7-2
d_call: -
j_call: TRBJ2-2
cdr3_aa: CASSLASSDNTGELFF
cdr3_nt: TGTGCCAGCAGCTTAGCGAGTAGCGACAACACCGGGGAGCTGTTTTTT

clone_size: -
v_call: TRBV10-3
d_call: -
j_call: TRBJ1-6
cdr3_aa: CAISEYSSGAPLHF
cdr3_nt: TGTGCCATCAGTGAATATAGCTCGGGTGCGCCCCTCCACTTT

clone_size: few
v_call: TRBV7-8
d_call: -
j_call: TRBJ1-2
cdr3_aa: CASRYRGDLGGYTF
cdr3_nt: TGTGCCAGCAGATACCGGGGTGATTTGGGGGGCTACACCTTC

clone_size: -
v_call: TRBV6-2/TRBV6-3
d_call: -
j_call: TRBJ2-7
cdr3_aa: CASSATSGTSYEQYF
cdr3_nt: TGTGCCAGCAGTGCCACCTCCGGGACAAGCTACGAGCAGTACTTC

clone_size: -
v_call: TRBV5-1
d_call: -
j_call: TRBJ1-4
cdr3_aa: CASSFVPNPTNEKLFF
cdr3_nt: TGCGCCAGCAGCTTTGTCCCTAACCCAACTAATGAAAAACTGTTTTTT

clone_size: -
v_call: TRBV6-6
d_call: -
j_call: TRBJ2-5
cdr3_aa: CASIQGGRQETQYF
cdr3_nt: TGTGCCAGCATACAGGGAGGGAGGCAAGAGACCCAGTACTTC

clone_size: -
v_call: TRBV6-6
d_call: TRBD1
j_call: TRBJ2-7
cdr3_aa: CASRGQGAKSYEQYF
cdr3_nt: TGTGCCAGCAGGGGACAGGGGGCCAAATCCTACGAGCAGTACTTC

clone_size: -
v_call: TRBV3-1/TRBV3-2
d_call: -
j_call: TRBJ1-3
cdr3_aa: CASSPKGGNTIYF
cdr3_nt: TGTGCCAGCAGCCCGAAGGGGGGAAACACCATATATTTT

clone_size: -
v_call: TRBV19
d_call: -
j_call: TRBJ2-2
cdr3_aa: CASKSRDIRTGELFF
cdr3_nt: TGTGCCAGTAAATCACGGGACATCAGGACCGGGGAGCTGTTTTTT

clone_size: -
v_call: TRBV27
d_call: -
j_call: TRBJ2-1
cdr3_aa: CASSLRGTLSSAASSEQFF
cdr3_nt: TGTGCCAGCAGTTTGCGCGGGACCCTTTCATCGGCGGCCTCGAGCGAGCAGTTCTTC

clone_size: -
v_call: TRBV6-5
d_call: TRBD1
j_call: TRBJ2-7
cdr3_aa: CASSNLQGAVDEQYF
cdr3_nt: TGTGCCAGCAGCAACCTACAGGGGGCGGTCGACGAGCAGTACTTC

clone_size: -
v_call: TRBV5-6
d_call: TRBD1
j_call: TRBJ2-1
cdr3_aa: CASSFLDRANEQFF
cdr3_nt: TGTGCCAGCAGCTTCCTGGACAGGGCCAATGAGCAGTTCTTC

clone_size: -
v_call: TRBV3-1/TRBV3-2
d_call: -
j_call: TRBJ2-1
cdr3_aa: CASSSSLATFLVGEQFF
cdr3_nt: TGTGCCAGCAGCTCCTCCCTAGCGACGTTCTTGGTAGGGGAGCAGTTCTTC

clone_size: -
v_call: TRBV29-1
d_call: -
j_call: TRBJ1-1
cdr3_aa: CSVGAGRDTEAFF
cdr3_nt: TGCAGTGTGGGGGCAGGTCGTGACACTGAAGCTTTCTTT

clone_size: -
v_call: TRBV18
d_call: TRBD2
j_call: TRBJ2-2
cdr3_aa: CASSELAGDFTGELFF
cdr3_nt: TGTGCCAGCTCGGAGCTAGCGGGAGACTTCACCGGGGAGCTGTTTTTT

clone_size: once
v_call: TRBV6-5
d_call: -
j_call: TRBJ1-5
cdr3_aa: CASRPDRGAQPQHF
cdr3_nt: TGTGCCAGCAGACCCGACAGAGGCGCTCAGCCCCAGCATTTT

clone_size: -
v_call: TRBV9
d_call: -
j_call: TRBJ2-1
cdr3_aa: CASSPPLGGPSYNEQFF
cdr3_nt: TGTGCCAGCAGCCCCCCGCTTGGCGGGCCTTCCTACAATGAGCAGTTCTTC

clone_size: -
v_call: TRBV2
d_call: -
j_call: TRBJ1-1
cdr3_aa: CASRSGGAEAFF
cdr3_nt: TGTGCCAGCCGTTCCGGGGGGGCCGAAGCTTTCTTT

clone_size: -
v_call: TRBV6-6
d_call: -
j_call: TRBJ2-4
cdr3_aa: CASRAGQIKNIQYF
cdr3_nt: TGTGCCAGCAGGGCGGGGCAAATTAAAAACATTCAGTACTTC

clone_size: once
v_call: TRBV5-8
d_call: -
j_call: TRBJ1-2
cdr3_aa: CASSLDRWGYGYTF
cdr3_nt: TGTGCCAGCAGCTTGGACAGGTGGGGCTATGGCTACACCTTC

clone_size: few
v_call: TRBV6-1
d_call: TRBD1
j_call: TRBJ2-5
cdr3_aa: CASSEFAGQGARETQYF
cdr3_nt: TGTGCCAGCAGTGAATTTGCGGGACAGGGAGCTCGAGAGACCCAGTACTTC

clone_size: once
v_call: TRBV3-1/TRBV3-2
d_call: -
j_call: TRBJ2-4
cdr3_aa: CASSQARSIAKNIQYF
cdr3_nt: TGTGCCAGCAGCCAAGCCAGGTCGATAGCCAAAAACATTCAGTACTTC

clone_size: -
v_call: TRBV2
d_call: TRBD1
j_call: TRBJ2-7
cdr3_aa: CASSENRGSHEQYF
cdr3_nt: TGTGCCAGCAGTGAGAACAGGGGGTCCCACGAGCAGTACTTC

clone_size: -
v_call: TRBV19
d_call: TRBD1
j_call: TRBJ2-1
cdr3_aa: CASSTTGVYNEQFF
cdr3_nt: TGTGCCAGTAGTACAACAGGGGTCTACAATGAGCAGTTCTTC

clone_size: once
v_call: TRBV9
d_call: TRBD2
j_call: TRBJ2-3
cdr3_aa: CASSVVAGAATDTQYF
cdr3_nt: TGTGCCAGCAGCGTAGTAGCGGGAGCGGCCACAGATACGCAGTATTTT

clone_size: -
v_call: TRBV19
d_call: -
j_call: TRBJ2-5
cdr3_aa: CASSTPGGQETQYF
cdr3_nt: TGTGCCAGTAGTACCCCGGGTGGGCAAGAGACCCAGTACTTC

clone_size: -
v_call: TRBV11-3
d_call: -
j_call: TRBJ1-1
cdr3_aa: CASSSDSNTEAFF
cdr3_nt: TGTGCCAGCAGTTCGGACAGCAACACTGAAGCTTTCTTT

clone_size: -
v_call: TRBV5-4
d_call: TRBD1
j_call: TRBJ2-7
cdr3_aa: CASSPDREYEQYF
cdr3_nt: TGTGCCAGCAGCCCGGACAGGGAGTACGAGCAGTACTTC

clone_size: -
v_call: TRBV11-2
d_call: -
j_call: TRBJ1-1
cdr3_aa: CASSSGPTVLNTEAFF
cdr3_nt: TGTGCCAGCAGCTCAGGGCCGACAGTGTTGAACACTGAAGCTTTCTTT

clone_size: -
v_call: TRBV11-2
d_call: -
j_call: TRBJ2-3
cdr3_aa: CASSLEGGSTDTQYF
cdr3_nt: TGTGCCAGCAGCTTAGAAGGCGGGAGCACAGATACGCAGTATTTT

clone_size: -
v_call: TRBV6-5
d_call: TRBD1
j_call: TRBJ1-2
cdr3_aa: CASSLRTGTNYGYTF
cdr3_nt: TGTGCCAGCAGTCTCAGGACAGGGACTAACTATGGCTACACCTTC

clone_size: -
v_call: TRBV19
d_call: TRBD2
j_call: TRBJ2-1
cdr3_aa: CASSRLAASSYNEQFF
cdr3_nt: TGTGCCAGTAGTAGACTAGCGGCTAGCTCCTACAATGAGCAGTTCTTC

clone_size: once
v_call: TRBV2
d_call: TRBD1
j_call: TRBJ1-2
cdr3_aa: CASRTGYIYGYTF
cdr3_nt: TGTGCCAGCAGGACAGGGTATATCTATGGCTACACCTTC

clone_size: -
v_call: TRBV10-3
d_call: -
j_call: TRBJ2-7
cdr3_aa: CAIRYRDSYEQYF
cdr3_nt: TGTGCCATCAGGTACAGGGATTCCTACGAGCAGTACTTC

clone_size: few
v_call: TRBV5-1
d_call: -
j_call: TRBJ1-1
cdr3_aa: CASSPDKKYPDTEAFF
cdr3_nt: TGCGCCAGCAGCCCTGATAAGAAATATCCGGACACTGAAGCTTTCTTT

clone_size: -
v_call: TRBV7-8
d_call: -
j_call: TRBJ2-3
cdr3_aa: CASSLIPDSTHTQYF
cdr3_nt: TGTGCCAGCAGTTTAATCCCCGACTCAACCCATACGCAGTATTTT

clone_size: -
v_call: TRBV29-1
d_call: TRBD2
j_call: TRBJ2-1
cdr3_aa: CSVGGLAGGYNEQFF
cdr3_nt: TGCAGCGTTGGGGGACTAGCGGGAGGCTACAATGAGCAGTTCTTC